The T cell receptor beta chain under discussion was sequenced for a study of blood T cell repertoires in COVID-19. About the study: PBMCs, B-cell-depleted T cells, or T cells provided the cDNA or gDNA that made up the material.

The Seattle patients joined while their infection was active and were tracked longitudinally afterward. In the original processing: Reference gene primer amplification in the assay estimated nucleated cell counts. Repertoires were generated with immunoSEQ multiplex PCR, while TCRdb's copy carries only in-frame clones and drops some. The D gene and trimming were derived from the DNA, and the V and J assignments and clone size from that table. The sample lists about 140,000 clones, around 89% occurring once. This clonotype originated in a human donor with COVID-19, enrolled during active disease. The donor label of this sample is uncertain. Material for sequencing was peripheral blood.

The CDR3 DNA reads as TGCGCCAGCAGCTTGGACTACGAAACGGTTCCGAGTGGCTACACCTTC. Encoded protein: CASSLDYETVPSGYTF. This chain joins TRBV5-1 and TRBJ1-2; D uncertain. The CDR3 loop spans 16 amino acids. Germline V gene lookup returns CDR1 SGHRS and CDR2 YFSETQ. V lost 0 bases, J lost 7 bases, and 19 bases lay in between.